Below are 2 T cell receptor beta chains sequenced from a single sample in a study of T-cell reconstitution after alpha-beta-depleted transplantation in children. Unique molecular identifiers tagged the TCRbeta library. Using its own MiXCR run on the PCR reads, TCRdb lists one record per CDR3 protein. The repertoire holds some 43,000 distinct CDR3 sequences, with about 9.3% as singletons. The material was PBMCs, mostly from graft donor cells, obtained 60 days after TCRalphabeta/CD19-depleted stem cell transplant. These receptors all stem from a male patient between 2 and 15 years old who had a stem cell transplant for chronic granulomatous disease, so the T cells may come from the graft donor.

In its sample, this clonotype was seen many times. The V gene is TRBV2, the J gene TRBJ2-1, with TRBD1 matching 7 bases. The V gene end was trimmed by 0 bases and the J gene end by 5 bases; junction bases not matched to a gene: 10. The length of the CDR3 is 17 residues. In germline, CDR1 is SNHLY, CDR2 FYNNEI. The CDR3 DNA sequence: TGTGCCAGCAGTGAAGCTTTGAGGACAGGAGAACACAATGAGCAGTTCTTC. Protein product: CASSEALRTGEHNEQFF.

This clonotype appeared many times. The V call is TRBV7-6, the J call TRBJ1-5; TRBD1 matches 9 bases. V gave up 4 bases and J gave up 7 bases; unmatched junction bases: 8. Per the germline V gene, CDR1 is SGHVS and CDR2 is FNYEAQ. This CDR3 comprises 15 residues. The DNA of the CDR3 is TGTGCCAGCAGCTACGGGACAGGGAAGGAACAGCCCCAGCATTTT. Translated: CASSYGTGKEQPQHF. Together with reference TRBV7-6 and TRBJ1-5, the CDR3 gives the full variable domain: GAGVSQSPRYKVTKRGQDVALRCDPISGHVSLYWYRQALGQGPEFLTYFNYEAQQDKSGLPNDRFSAERPEGSISTLTIQRTEQRDSAMYRCASSYGTGKEQPQHFGDGTRLSIL.